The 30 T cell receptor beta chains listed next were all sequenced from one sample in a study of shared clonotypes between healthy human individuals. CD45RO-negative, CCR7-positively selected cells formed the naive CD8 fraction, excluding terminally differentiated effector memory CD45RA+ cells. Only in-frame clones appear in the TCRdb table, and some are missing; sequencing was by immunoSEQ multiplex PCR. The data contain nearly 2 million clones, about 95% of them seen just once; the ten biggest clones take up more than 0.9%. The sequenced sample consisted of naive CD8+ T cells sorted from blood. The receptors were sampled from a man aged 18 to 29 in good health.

CDR3 nucleotide sequence: TGTGCCACCAGCGAGGCGGAGGGTTTGAGGGAGCTGTTTTTT. It specifies CATSEAEGLRELFF. The chain employs TRBV15 and TRBJ2-2; tentative D call: TRBD2 (6 bases). The length of the CDR3 is 14 residues. V was cut by 5 bases and J by 9 bases, with 16 bases left in between. The germline CDR1 and CDR2 sequences are LNHNV and YYDKDF (reference sequence).

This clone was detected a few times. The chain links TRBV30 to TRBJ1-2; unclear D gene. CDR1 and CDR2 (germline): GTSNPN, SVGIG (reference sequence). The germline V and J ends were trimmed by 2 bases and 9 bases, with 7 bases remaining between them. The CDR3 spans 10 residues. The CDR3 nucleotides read TGTGCCTGGAGTTCTGAGCGCTACACCTTC. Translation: CAWSSERYTF.

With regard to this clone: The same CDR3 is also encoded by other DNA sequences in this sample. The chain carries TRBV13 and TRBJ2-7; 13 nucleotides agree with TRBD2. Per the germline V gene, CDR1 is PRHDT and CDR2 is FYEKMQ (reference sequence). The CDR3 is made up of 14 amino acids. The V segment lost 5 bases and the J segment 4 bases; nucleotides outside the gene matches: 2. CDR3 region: CASSPGLAGYEQYF. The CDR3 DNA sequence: TGTGCCAGCAGCCCGGGACTAGCGGGGTACGAGCAGTACTTC. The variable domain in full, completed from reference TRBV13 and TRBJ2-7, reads AAGVIQSPRHLIKEKRETATLKCYPIPRHDTVYWYQQGPGQDPQFLISFYEKMQSDKGSIPDRFSAQQFSDYHSELNMSSLELGDSALYFCASSPGLAGYEQYFGPGTRLTVT.

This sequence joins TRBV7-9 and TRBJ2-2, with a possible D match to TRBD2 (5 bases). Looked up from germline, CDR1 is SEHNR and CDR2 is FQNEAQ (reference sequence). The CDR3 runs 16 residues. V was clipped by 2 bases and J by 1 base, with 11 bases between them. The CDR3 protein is CASSLTSGLNTGELFF. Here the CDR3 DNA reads TGTGCCAGCAGCTTAACGAGTGGACTGAACACCGGGGAGCTGTTTTTT.

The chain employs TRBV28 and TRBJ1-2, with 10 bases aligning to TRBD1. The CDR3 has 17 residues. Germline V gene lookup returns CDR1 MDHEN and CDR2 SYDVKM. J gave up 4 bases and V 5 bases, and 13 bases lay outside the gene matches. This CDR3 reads CASSSHLTGGLGYGYTF. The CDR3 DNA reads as TGTGCCAGCAGTAGCCACCTGACAGGGGGCTTAGGCTATGGCTACACCTTC.

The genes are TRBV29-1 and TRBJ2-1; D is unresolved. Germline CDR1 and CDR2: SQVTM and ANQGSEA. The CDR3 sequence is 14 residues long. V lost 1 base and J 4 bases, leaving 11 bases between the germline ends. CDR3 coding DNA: TGCAGCGTTGAAGGGGTTAACAGATACAATGAGCAGTTCTTC. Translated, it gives CSVEGVNRYNEQFF.

The CDR3 protein is CAWREGWGTEAFF. DNA of the CDR3: TGTGCCTGGAGGGAGGGGTGGGGGACTGAAGCTTTCTTT. This chain uses TRBV30 with TRBJ1-1, with D possibly being TRBD1 (5 bases). Trimming shortened V by 3 bases and J by 5 bases, and 13 bases separated the two germline ends. The CDR3 is 13 residues long. Germline V gene lookup returns CDR1 GTSNPN and CDR2 SVGIG (reference sequence).

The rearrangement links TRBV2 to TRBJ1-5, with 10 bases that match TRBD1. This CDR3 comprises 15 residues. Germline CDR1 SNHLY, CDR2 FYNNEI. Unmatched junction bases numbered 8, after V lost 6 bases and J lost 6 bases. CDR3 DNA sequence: TGTGCCAGCAGCGATTGGGGGACAGGGGTTCAGCCCCAGCATTTT. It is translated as CASSDWGTGVQPQHF.

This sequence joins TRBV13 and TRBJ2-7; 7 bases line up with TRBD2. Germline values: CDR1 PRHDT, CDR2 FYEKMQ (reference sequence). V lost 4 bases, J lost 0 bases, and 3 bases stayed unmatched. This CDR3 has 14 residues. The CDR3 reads CASSSRESSYEQYF. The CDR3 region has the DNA TGTGCCAGCAGCTCGCGGGAGAGCTCCTACGAGCAGTACTTC.

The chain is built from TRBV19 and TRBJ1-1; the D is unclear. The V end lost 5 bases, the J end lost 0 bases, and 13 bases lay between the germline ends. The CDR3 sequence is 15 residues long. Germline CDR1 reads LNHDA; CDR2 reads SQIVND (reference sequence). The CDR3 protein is CASSPKGNMNTEAFF. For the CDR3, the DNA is TGTGCCAGTAGTCCAAAAGGCAACATGAACACTGAAGCTTTCTTT.

The CDR3 DNA reads TGTGCCAGCAGTTACCGCGGGCAAACCTACGAGCAGTACTTC. Amino acids: CASSYRGQTYEQYF. This sequence joins TRBV28 and TRBJ2-7; TRBD2 is a possible D gene (5 bases). Germline loops: CDR1 MDHEN, CDR2 SYDVKM. V was shortened by 4 bases and J by 2 bases, with 12 bases between the two germline ends. The CDR3 is 14 residues long.

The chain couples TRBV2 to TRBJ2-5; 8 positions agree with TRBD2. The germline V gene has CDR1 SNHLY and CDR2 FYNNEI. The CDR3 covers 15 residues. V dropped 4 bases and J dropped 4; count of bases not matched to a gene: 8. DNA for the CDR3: TGTGCCAGCAGTGTTTACGGGGGGGCCGGAGAGACCCAGTACTTC. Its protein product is CASSVYGGAGETQYF.

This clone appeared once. CDR3 DNA: TGTGCCAGCAGCTTGGGACTAGTGCGCTACGAGCAGTACTTC. It encodes CASSLGLVRYEQYF. The chain is built from TRBV5-6 and TRBJ2-7; a possible D gene is TRBD2 (6 bases). The CDR3 totals 14 residues. The germline gives CDR1 SGHDT, CDR2 YYEEEE. Trimming took 0 bases from V and 3 from J, leaving 10 bases between them.

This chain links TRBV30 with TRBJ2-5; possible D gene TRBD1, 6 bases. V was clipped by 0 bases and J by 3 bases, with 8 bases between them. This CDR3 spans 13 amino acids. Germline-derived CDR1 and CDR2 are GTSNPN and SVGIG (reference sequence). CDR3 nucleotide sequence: TGTGCCTGGAGTGTACAGGGAAAAGAGACCCAGTACTTC. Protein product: CAWSVQGKETQYF.

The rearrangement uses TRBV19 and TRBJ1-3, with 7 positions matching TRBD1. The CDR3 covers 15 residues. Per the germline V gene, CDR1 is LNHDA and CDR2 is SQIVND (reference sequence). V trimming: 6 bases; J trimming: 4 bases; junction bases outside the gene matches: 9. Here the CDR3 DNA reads TGTGCCAGTAGCCAATCGGGGACAGACGGAAACACCATATATTTT. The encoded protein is CASSQSGTDGNTIYF.

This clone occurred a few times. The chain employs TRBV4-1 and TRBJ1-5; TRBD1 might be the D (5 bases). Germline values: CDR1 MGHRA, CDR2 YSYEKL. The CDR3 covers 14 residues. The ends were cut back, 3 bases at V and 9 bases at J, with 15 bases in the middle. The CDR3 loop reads CASSQPGSDGPQHF. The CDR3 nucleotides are TGCGCCAGCAGCCAGCCAGGGAGTGACGGGCCCCAGCATTTT.

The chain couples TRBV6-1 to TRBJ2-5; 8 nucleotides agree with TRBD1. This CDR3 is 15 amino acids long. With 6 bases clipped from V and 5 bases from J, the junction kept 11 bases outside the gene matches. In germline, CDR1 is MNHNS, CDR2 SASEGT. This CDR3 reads CASSPSGGALETQYF. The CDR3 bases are TGTGCCAGCAGCCCCTCAGGGGGCGCTTTGGAGACCCAGTACTTC.

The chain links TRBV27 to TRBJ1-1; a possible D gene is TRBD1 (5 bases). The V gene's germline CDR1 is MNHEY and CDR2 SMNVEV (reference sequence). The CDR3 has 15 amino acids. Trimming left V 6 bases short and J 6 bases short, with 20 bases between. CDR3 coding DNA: TGTGCCAGCAGCTCCTGGGGACGGCGTGGGGCTGAAGCTTTCTTT. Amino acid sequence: CASSSWGRRGAEAFF.

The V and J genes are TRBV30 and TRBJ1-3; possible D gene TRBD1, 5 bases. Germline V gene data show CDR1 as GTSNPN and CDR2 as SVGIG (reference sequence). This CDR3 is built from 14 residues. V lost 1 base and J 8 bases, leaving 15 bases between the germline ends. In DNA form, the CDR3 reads TGTGCCTGGAGTGAGCACAGGCCTTGGGACACCATATATTTT. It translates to CAWSEHRPWDTIYF.

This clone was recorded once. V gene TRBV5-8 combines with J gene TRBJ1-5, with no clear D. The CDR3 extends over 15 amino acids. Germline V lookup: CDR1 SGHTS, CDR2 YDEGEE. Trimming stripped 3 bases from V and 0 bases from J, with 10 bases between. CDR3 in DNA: TGTGCCAGCAGCTCAGGCAGGAGTAGCAATCAGCCCCAGCATTTT. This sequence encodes CASSSGRSSNQPQHF.

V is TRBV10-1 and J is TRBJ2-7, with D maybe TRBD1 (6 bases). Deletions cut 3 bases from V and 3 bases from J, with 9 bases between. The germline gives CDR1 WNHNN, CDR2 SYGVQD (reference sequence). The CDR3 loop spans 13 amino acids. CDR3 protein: CASSDRGDYEQYF. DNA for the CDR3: TGCGCCAGCAGTGACAGGGGAGACTACGAGCAGTACTTC.

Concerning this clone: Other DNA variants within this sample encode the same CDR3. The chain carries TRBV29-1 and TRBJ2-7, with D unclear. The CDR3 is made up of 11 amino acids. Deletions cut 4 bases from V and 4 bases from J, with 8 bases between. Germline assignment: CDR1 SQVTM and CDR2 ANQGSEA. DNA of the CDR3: TGCAGCGTTGTGAGTGGGTACGAGCAGTACTTC. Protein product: CSVVSGYEQYF.

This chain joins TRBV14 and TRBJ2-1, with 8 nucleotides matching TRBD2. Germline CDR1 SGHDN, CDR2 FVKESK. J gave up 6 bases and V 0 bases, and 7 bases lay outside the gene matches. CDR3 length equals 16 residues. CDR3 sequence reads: CASSQEALAAFNEQFF. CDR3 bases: TGTGCCAGCAGCCAAGAAGCACTAGCGGCATTCAATGAGCAGTTCTTC.

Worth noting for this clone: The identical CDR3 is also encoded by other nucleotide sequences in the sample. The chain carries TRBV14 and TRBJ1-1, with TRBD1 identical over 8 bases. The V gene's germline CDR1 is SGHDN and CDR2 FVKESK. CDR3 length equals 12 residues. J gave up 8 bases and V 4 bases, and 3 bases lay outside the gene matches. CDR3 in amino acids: CASSPGGTEAFF. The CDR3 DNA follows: TGTGCCAGCAGCCCAGGGGGCACCGAAGCTTTCTTT.

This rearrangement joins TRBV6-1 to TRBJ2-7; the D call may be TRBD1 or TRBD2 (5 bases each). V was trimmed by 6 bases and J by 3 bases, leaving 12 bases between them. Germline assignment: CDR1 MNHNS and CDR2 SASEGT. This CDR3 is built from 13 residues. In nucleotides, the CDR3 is TGTGCCAGCAGGGGACGGTTAGACTACGAGCAGTACTTC. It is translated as CASRGRLDYEQYF.

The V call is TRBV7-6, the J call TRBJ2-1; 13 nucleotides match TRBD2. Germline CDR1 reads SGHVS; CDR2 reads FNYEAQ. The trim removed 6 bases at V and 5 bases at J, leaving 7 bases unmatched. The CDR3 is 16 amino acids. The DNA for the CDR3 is TGTGCCAGCAGTAACGGACTAGCGGGAGAGAACAATGAGCAGTTCTTC. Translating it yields CASSNGLAGENNEQFF.

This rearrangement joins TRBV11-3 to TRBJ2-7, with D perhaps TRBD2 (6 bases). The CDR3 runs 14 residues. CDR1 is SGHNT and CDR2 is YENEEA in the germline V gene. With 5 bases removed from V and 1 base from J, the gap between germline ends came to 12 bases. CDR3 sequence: CASSQDGGSYEQYF. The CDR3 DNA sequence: TGTGCCAGCAGCCAGGACGGGGGTTCCTACGAGCAGTACTTC.

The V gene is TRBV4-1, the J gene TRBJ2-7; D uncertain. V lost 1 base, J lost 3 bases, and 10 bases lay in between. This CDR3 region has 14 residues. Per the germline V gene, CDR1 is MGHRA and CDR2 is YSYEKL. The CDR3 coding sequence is TGCGCCAGCAGCCAAGCCACGATCGACTACGAGCAGTACTTC. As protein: CASSQATIDYEQYF.

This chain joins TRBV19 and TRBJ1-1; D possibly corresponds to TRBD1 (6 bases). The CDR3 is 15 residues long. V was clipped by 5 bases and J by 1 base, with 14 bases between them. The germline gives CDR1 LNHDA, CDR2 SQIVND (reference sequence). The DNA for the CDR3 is TGTGCCAGTAGTTTCTACAGGGAGGCGAACACTGAAGCTTTCTTT. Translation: CASSFYREANTEAFF.

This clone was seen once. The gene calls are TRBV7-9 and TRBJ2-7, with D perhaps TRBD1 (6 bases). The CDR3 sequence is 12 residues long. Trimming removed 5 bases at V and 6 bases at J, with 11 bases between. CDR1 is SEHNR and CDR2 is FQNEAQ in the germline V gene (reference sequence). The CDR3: CASSETGIEQYF. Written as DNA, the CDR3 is TGTGCCAGCAGCGAAACAGGGATCGAGCAGTACTTC.